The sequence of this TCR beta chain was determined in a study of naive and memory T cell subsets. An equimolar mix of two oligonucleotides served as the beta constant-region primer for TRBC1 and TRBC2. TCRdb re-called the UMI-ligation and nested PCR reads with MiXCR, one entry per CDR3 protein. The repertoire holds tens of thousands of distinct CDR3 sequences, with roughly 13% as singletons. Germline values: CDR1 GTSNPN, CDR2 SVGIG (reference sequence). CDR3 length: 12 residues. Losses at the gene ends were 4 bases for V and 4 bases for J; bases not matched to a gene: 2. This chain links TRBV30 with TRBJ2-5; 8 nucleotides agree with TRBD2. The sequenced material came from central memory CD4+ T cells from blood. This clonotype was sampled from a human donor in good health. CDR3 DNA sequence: TGTGCCTGGAAGGGACTAGTAGAGACCCAGTACTTC. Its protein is CAWKGLVETQYF.